One and the same sample provided the 9 T cell receptor beta chains below, sequenced in a study of PD-1 blockade in classical Hodgkin lymphoma. The method was immunoSEQ multiplex PCR; TCRdb's version includes in-frame clones alone and lacks a portion of them. The sample lists some 21,000 clones, 80% occurring once. With no exception, relapse followed autologous stem cell transplantation in all patients, and brentuximab vedotin exposure varied. The sample consisted of peripheral blood mononuclear cells (PBMCs), taken before the second cycle of nivolumab. The receptor source for this set is a human donor with classical Hodgkin lymphoma.

The rearrangement uses TRBV19 and TRBJ1-1; D remains ambiguous. This CDR3 is built from 13 residues. From germline, CDR1 is LNHDA and CDR2 SQIVND (reference sequence). Deletions cut 3 bases from V and 2 bases from J, with 7 bases between. The CDR3 loop is CASSMNSNTEAFF. DNA for the CDR3: TGTGCCAGTAGTATGAACAGCAACACTGAAGCTTTCTTT.

About this clone: With a far larger clone one base away, a read error is the likely cause. The chain carries TRBV13 and TRBJ1-1; TRBD1 matches at 11 bases. The germline gives CDR1 PRHDT, CDR2 FYEKMQ (reference sequence). This CDR3 has 16 residues. Trimming cost V 5 bases and J 2 bases; bases outside gene matches: 7. CDR3 region: CASSTGTGGLNTEAFF. The DNA for the CDR3 is TGTGCCAGCAGCACCGGGACAGGGGGGTTAAACACTGAAGCTTTCTTT.

This chain joins TRBV7-9 and TRBJ2-5; TRBD1 is a possible D gene (5 bases). Germline assignment: CDR1 SEHNR and CDR2 FQNEAQ (reference sequence). The CDR3 is 17 residues long. V dropped 1 base and J dropped 3 bases, with 18 bases sitting between them. DNA of the CDR3: TGTGCCAGCAGCTTAGGTATCCCAGGGTGGAGAAAAGAGACCCAGTACTTC. Translating it yields CASSLGIPGWRKETQYF.

This rearrangement joins TRBV7-8 to TRBJ2-1; 8 bases are shared with TRBD2. The CDR3 consists of 18 residues. CDR1 and CDR2 (germline): SGHVS, FQNEAQ. V was pared by 5 bases and J by 0 bases, with 12 bases of the junction left unmatched. CDR3 region: CASSPSLAVLSSYNEQFF. DNA of the CDR3: TGTGCCAGCAGCCCTTCACTAGCGGTACTGAGCTCCTACAATGAGCAGTTCTTC. Combining the CDR3 with reference TRBV7-8 and TRBJ2-1 gives the whole variable domain GAGVSQSPRYKVAKRGQDVALRCDPISGHVSLFWYQQALGQGPEFLTYFQNEAQLDKSGLPSDRFFAERPEGSVSTLKIQRTQQEDSAVYLCASSPSLAVLSSYNEQFFGPGTRLTVL.

The chain uses TRBV5-4 and TRBJ2-3; TRBD1 or TRBD2 may be the D gene (5 bases each). From germline, CDR1 is SGHNT and CDR2 YYREEE (reference sequence). Trimming took off 5 bases at V and 2 bases at J, with 15 bases between the two ends. CDR3 length: 15 amino acids. The CDR3 sequence is CASSSGTMNTDTQYF. The CDR3 coding sequence is TGTGCCAGCAGTTCCGGGACCATGAACACAGATACGCAGTATTTT.

The CDR3: CASRTPSLVSGGEGTDTQYF. In DNA form, the CDR3 reads TGCGCCAGCAGGACCCCTAGCTTGGTATCAGGGGGCGAAGGCACAGATACGCAGTATTTT. The chain uses TRBV5-1 and TRBJ2-3; 8 bases are shared with TRBD1. Germline V CDR1 and CDR2: SGHRS, YFSETQ. This CDR3 comprises 20 residues. V was pared by 5 bases and J by 1 base, with 21 bases of the junction left unmatched.

This sequence joins TRBV28 and TRBJ1-4, with D hard to call. The CDR3 consists of 15 residues. Trimming cost V 1 base and J 8 bases, with 14 bases left between them. The germline V gene encodes CDR1 MDHEN and CDR2 SYDVKM. The CDR3 reads CASSLFRTLEEKLFF. In DNA form, the CDR3 reads TGTGCCAGCAGTTTATTTCGGACCCTGGAGGAAAAACTGTTTTTT.

CDR3 region: CASSLWTGRSSPLHF. CDR3 nucleotides: TGTGCCAGCAGTTTATGGACAGGGCGCAGTTCACCCCTCCACTTT. V and J are TRBV28 and TRBJ1-6; 7 bases match TRBD1. Trimming took 0 bases from V and 9 from J; bases not matched to a gene: 5. The germline CDR1 and CDR2 sequences are MDHEN and SYDVKM. CDR3 length: 15 residues.

J is TRBJ2-5 and V is TRBV5-1; TRBD1 matches 8 bases. CDR3 size: 15 residues. Germline-derived CDR1 and CDR2 are SGHRS and YFSETQ. V was clipped by 4 bases and J by 2 bases; unmatched bases: 7. The CDR3 loop reads CASSLRGLGQETQYF. DNA of the CDR3: TGCGCCAGCAGCCTCAGGGGGCTTGGGCAAGAGACCCAGTACTTC.